These T cell receptor beta chains were read from a single sample in a study of blood T cells in healthy people across ages. TCRdb used MiXCR to reprocess the 5' RACE reads, holding one entry per CDR3 protein. The table lists approximately 600,000 distinct CDR3 sequences, roughly three fifths of them singletons. The sequenced sample was blood. These receptors all stem from a man aged 60 to 75 in good health. CDR3s include the opening cysteine and the closing phenylalanine or tryptophan. D genes are given only for firm matches.

V gene	D gene	J gene	CDR3 protein	CDR3 DNA
TRBV20-1	-	TRBJ2-7	CSARGTTGPGAQYF	TGCAGTGCTAGGGGGACGACGGGTCCGGGGGCCCAGTACTTC
TRBV29-1	-	TRBJ1-4	CSVAGPTTGNEKLFF	TGCAGCGTTGCGGGCCCTACGACGGGAAATGAAAAACTGTTTTTT
TRBV6-1	-	TRBJ2-1	CASTRQEGNEQFF	TGTGCCAGCACCAGACAGGAGGGCAATGAGCAGTTCTTC
TRBV25-1	-	TRBJ1-2	CASSTLTANYGYTF	TGTGCCAGCAGTACCCTGACGGCGAACTATGGCTACACCTTC
TRBV4-1	TRBD2	TRBJ2-3	CASSPQPTSGGADTQYF	TGCGCCAGCAGCCCCCAGCCGACTAGCGGGGGCGCAGATACGCAGTATTTT
TRBV6-6	-	TRBJ1-3	CASSYVGPKGNTIYF	TGTGCCAGCAGTTACGTGGGACCGAAAGGAAACACCATATATTTT
TRBV7-9	-	TRBJ2-3	CATEAGSDTQYF	TGTGCCACCGAGGCAGGGTCAGATACGCAGTATTTT
TRBV6-5	-	TRBJ2-1	CASSYSGRKGKETQFF	TGTGCCAGCAGTTACTCGGGGAGGAAGGGGAAAGAGACCCAGTTCTTC
TRBV5-1	-	TRBJ2-4	CASSPRQPAKNIQYF	TGCGCCAGCAGCCCCCGACAGCCCGCCAAAAACATTCAGTACTTC
TRBV6-5	TRBD1	TRBJ2-5	CATKTGEETQYF	TGTGCCACCAAGACAGGGGAAGAGACCCAGTACTTC